This T cell receptor (beta chain) derives from a study of blood T cell repertoires in COVID-19. At the level of the study: Italy, Spain and the United States were the sources of the convalescent and acute COVID-19 samples. The analysed material was cDNA or gDNA that came from T cells, B-cell-depleted T cells, or PBMCs.

Recruitment covered 20 to 25 US areas and drew participants whose ages spanned roughly 18 to 90 years. This CDR3 comprises 20 residues. Trimming shortened V by 3 bases and J by 2 bases, and 27 bases separated the two germline ends. Germline CDR1 SGHRS, CDR2 YFSETQ. Produced via immunoSEQ multiplex PCR; TCRdb's table is partial and in-frame only. The sample lists some 290,000 clones; nearly 90% were seen once. This receptor was obtained from a woman aged 25-40 years who had recovered from COVID-19. The chain joins TRBV5-1 to TRBJ2-1; D is ambiguous. The sequenced sample consisted of PBMCs or T cells enriched from blood (not recorded which). CDR3 in DNA: TGCGCCAGCAGCTCCCCCATGAAAGACTCCGCGGCTAGTCCCTACAATGAGCAGTTCTTC. Amino acids: CASSSPMKDSAASPYNEQFF.